Each of the 27 T cell receptor beta chains below was sequenced from the same sample in a study of blood T cell repertoires in COVID-19. Here immunoSEQ multiplex PCR was the method, and the copy in TCRdb shows in-frame clones only, minus some. The sample includes around 140,000 clones, about 89% of them seen just once. The material sequenced was peripheral blood. These TCRs come from a man aged 50 to 60 with active COVID-19.

This chain links TRBV5-4 with TRBJ1-4; TRBD1 agrees at 7 bases. The CDR3 consists of 14 residues. V shed 2 bases, J shed 5 bases, and the junction held 3 bases outside the gene matches. Germline V gene lookup returns CDR1 SGHNT and CDR2 YYREEE (reference sequence). The CDR3 DNA reads as TGTGCCAGCAGCTTAGGGACAGAAAATGAAAAACTGTTTTTT. It translates to CASSLGTENEKLFF.

The CDR3 DNA is TGTGCCAGCAGTGAATTGAGTAGCGGGCCTACAGATACGCAGTATTTT. It yields the protein CASSELSSGPTDTQYF. V and J are TRBV6-1 and TRBJ2-3; 7 bases agree with TRBD2. In germline, CDR1 is MNHNS, CDR2 SASEGT. This CDR3 comprises 16 residues. Trimming removed 2 bases from V and 3 bases from J; junction bases left unmatched: 8.

The chain joins TRBV7-9 to TRBJ2-5; 10 bases match TRBD1. V lost 10 bases and J lost 4; bases outside the gene matches: 12. The length of the CDR3 is 15 residues. Germline-derived CDR1 and CDR2 are SEHNR and FQNEAQ (reference sequence). The CDR3 coding sequence is TGTGCCATCGGCGGGGACAGGGGATTTACAGAGACCCAGTACTTC. It codes for CAIGGDRGFTETQYF.

The rearrangement joins TRBV5-6 to TRBJ2-6; D remains ambiguous. The CDR3 sequence is 12 residues long. Trimming left V 0 bases short and J 8 bases short, with 3 bases between. CDR1 and CDR2 (germline): SGHDT, YYEEEE. The CDR3 DNA sequence: TGTGCCAGCAGCTTGGGGCCCAACGTCCTGACTTTC. Its protein is CASSLGPNVLTF.

This clone was observed a handful of times. The chain carries TRBV4-1 and TRBJ1-4; D possibly corresponds to TRBD1 (6 bases). V gave up 3 bases and J gave up 10 bases, with 27 bases separating them. Per the germline V gene, CDR1 is MGHRA and CDR2 is YSYEKL. The CDR3 has 18 amino acids. The CDR3, as DNA: TGCGCCAGCAGCCATGCCACGGACAGAGCTTCTTGGTCCGGAAAACTGTTTTTT. Protein sequence: CASSHATDRASWSGKLFF.

The rearrangement joins TRBV18 to TRBJ1-5; 7 positions match TRBD1. In germline, CDR1 is KGHSH, CDR2 LQKENI. This CDR3 has 15 amino acids. Trimming cost V 3 bases and J 1 base; bases outside gene matches: 3. DNA of the CDR3: TGTGCCAGCTCACCTGCGGGACAGAGCAATCAGCCCCAGCATTTT. Translation: CASSPAGQSNQPQHF.

This clone was recorded a few times. The chain combines TRBV18 with TRBJ1-1, with unresolved D. V gave up 3 bases and J gave up 6 bases, with 8 bases separating them. The CDR3 is made up of 12 amino acids. The germline CDR1 and CDR2 sequences are KGHSH and LQKENI. CDR3 region: CASSPQTAEAFF. As DNA, the CDR3 is TGTGCCAGCTCACCCCAGACTGCTGAAGCTTTCTTT.

The rearrangement uses TRBV28 and TRBJ1-2, with D perhaps matching TRBD1 (5 bases). Germline-derived CDR1 and CDR2 are MDHEN and SYDVKM. V was clipped by 1 base and J by 4 bases, with 13 bases between them. The CDR3 runs to 15 residues. CDR3 amino acids: CASSLSNRLFYGYTF. In nucleotides, the CDR3 is TGTGCCAGCAGTTTATCCAACAGGTTATTCTATGGCTACACCTTC.

The chain joins TRBV6-6 to TRBJ2-6; D perhaps matches TRBD1 (5 bases). Germline assignment: CDR1 MNHNY and CDR2 SVGAGI (reference sequence). CDR3 length: 15 amino acids. Between the trimmed V and J ends, which lost 0 bases and 8 bases, there was a span of 11 bases. The CDR3 DNA reads as TGTGCCAGCAGTTACTCGGGCAGGGAAACCAACGTCCTGACTTTC. Its protein product is CASSYSGRETNVLTF.

This clone has just a few counts. V and J are TRBV12-5 and TRBJ2-2; D remains ambiguous. The V and J ends lost 1 base and 5 bases respectively, with 23 bases between them. The CDR3 loop spans 19 amino acids. Germline V gene sequence: CDR1 LGHNT, CDR2 FRNRAP. The CDR3 here is CASGLDLHGFDRWTGELFF. DNA for the CDR3: TGTGCTAGTGGTTTGGATCTCCATGGTTTCGATAGATGGACCGGGGAGCTGTTTTTT.

This sequence joins TRBV7-9 and TRBJ2-5; unclear D gene. Germline V CDR1 and CDR2: SEHNR, FQNEAQ (reference sequence). The CDR3 runs 15 residues. V gave up 2 bases and J gave up 1 base, with 11 bases separating them. The CDR3 sequence is CASSLLWAPQETQYF. CDR3 sequence (DNA): TGTGCCAGCAGCTTACTCTGGGCCCCCCAAGAGACCCAGTACTTC. Together with reference TRBV7-9 and TRBJ2-5, the CDR3 gives the full variable domain: DTGVSQNPRHKITKRGQNVTFRCDPISEHNRLYWYRQTLGQGPEFLTYFQNEAQLEKSRLLSDRFSAERPKGSFSTLEIQRTEQGDSAMYLCASSLLWAPQETQYFGPGTRLLVL.

This clone was seen a single time. The chain combines TRBV7-2 with TRBJ1-1; tentative D call: TRBD1 (5 bases). The length of the CDR3 is 16 residues. Germline lookup yields CDR1 SGHTA and CDR2 FQGNSA. V was cut by 5 bases and J by 0 bases, with 16 bases left in between. This chain's CDR3 is CASSLQRQLMNTEAFF. CDR3 DNA: TGTGCCAGCAGCCTACAAAGACAGCTAATGAACACTGAAGCTTTCTTT.

This sequence joins TRBV5-4 and TRBJ1-1, with 9 bases fitting TRBD1. The trim removed 3 bases at V and 0 bases at J, leaving 12 bases unmatched. In germline, CDR1 is SGHNT, CDR2 YYREEE (reference sequence). This CDR3 has 18 amino acids. The CDR3 DNA is TGTGCCAGCAGCTCGGGGGTGGGGACAGGGAGACTGAACACTGAAGCTTTCTTT. Translating it yields CASSSGVGTGRLNTEAFF.

The rearrangement joins TRBV6-6 to TRBJ2-5, with 9 bases that match TRBD1. Germline V gives CDR1 MNHNY, CDR2 SVGAGI (reference sequence). This CDR3 spans 14 amino acids. The ends lost 2 bases at V and 7 bases at J; junction bases unmatched: 5. Here the CDR3 DNA reads TGTGCCAGCAGTTACCCGGACAGGGGAGGGACCCAGTACTTC. This sequence encodes CASSYPDRGGTQYF.

The CDR3 DNA reads as TGCGCCAGCAGTGTCAAAAGGGACAGGGCCGGCTACACCTTC. It specifies CASSVKRDRAGYTF. This chain connects TRBV10-2 to TRBJ1-2; 9 positions match TRBD1. With 4 bases clipped from V and 8 bases from J, the junction kept 8 bases outside the gene matches. Germline loops: CDR1 WSHSY, CDR2 SAAADI. CDR3 length: 14 residues.

V usage is TRBV6-1 and J usage is TRBJ2-1, with TRBD2 identical over 11 bases. CDR1 is MNHNS, CDR2 SASEGT, per germline. CDR3 size: 17 residues. V lost 0 bases and J lost 3; bases outside the gene matches: 4. In DNA form, the CDR3 reads TGTGCCAGCAGTGAAGCGCTTCTAGCGGGGGGCTACAATGAGCAGTTCTTC. Encoded protein: CASSEALLAGGYNEQFF.

The chain has TRBV4-1 and TRBJ2-7; 8 bases line up with TRBD1. CDR3 length equals 15 residues. CDR1 and CDR2 from the germline V gene are MGHRA and YSYEKL. Trimming cost V 4 bases and J 0 bases; bases outside gene matches: 5. The CDR3 sequence: CASSPTGGLSYEQYF. The CDR3 DNA is TGCGCCAGCAGCCCCACAGGGGGGCTCTCCTACGAGCAGTACTTC.

This chain joins TRBV5-4 and TRBJ1-2, with 7 bases that match TRBD1. CDR1 is SGHNT and CDR2 is YYREEE in the germline V gene (reference sequence). The CDR3 spans 14 residues. The trim removed 4 bases at V and 2 bases at J, leaving 5 bases unmatched. The CDR3 DNA sequence: TGTGCCAGCAGCCGAGGGACAGAAAACTATGGCTACACCTTC. Translated, it gives CASSRGTENYGYTF.

This chain connects TRBV18 to TRBJ2-5; TRBD1 is a possible D gene (5 bases). Germline-derived CDR1 and CDR2 are KGHSH and LQKENI. Trimming pared 3 bases from V and 4 bases from J, leaving 15 bases between. This CDR3 region has 15 residues. The CDR3 loop is CASSPVQGSSETQYF. The CDR3 coding sequence is TGTGCCAGCTCACCGGTCCAGGGCAGCTCAGAGACCCAGTACTTC.

The chain couples TRBV5-4 to TRBJ2-5; 13 bases are a match to TRBD2. Germline CDR1 and CDR2: SGHNT and YYREEE (reference sequence). The V segment lost 4 bases and the J segment 0 bases; nucleotides outside the gene matches: 6. The CDR3 extends over 17 amino acids. The CDR3 DNA follows: TGTGCCAGCAGCCCAGGCGGACTAGCGGGGGACCAAGAGACCCAGTACTTC. Amino acids: CASSPGGLAGDQETQYF.

J is TRBJ1-3 and V is TRBV19; D is ambiguous. CDR3 length: 12 residues. Trimming took off 6 bases at V and 6 bases at J, with 9 bases between the two ends. From germline, CDR1 is LNHDA and CDR2 SQIVND (reference sequence). The CDR3 region has the DNA TGTGCCAGTAGCCAGCGGAAAAACACCATATATTTT. It translates to CASSQRKNTIYF.

This clone has more than one count but fewer than ten. The chain carries TRBV7-9 and TRBJ1-1; the D gene is possibly TRBD1 (6 bases). Germline CDR1 SEHNR, CDR2 FQNEAQ (reference sequence). Trimming removed 5 bases from V and 2 bases from J, with 12 bases in between. The CDR3 loop spans 14 amino acids. CDR3 in amino acids: CASSQQGINTEAFF. CDR3 nucleotide sequence: TGTGCCAGCAGCCAACAGGGTATAAACACTGAAGCTTTCTTT.

The V and J genes are TRBV28 and TRBJ1-2, with D perhaps matching TRBD1 (5 bases). Between the trimmed V and J ends, which lost 5 bases and 6 bases, there was a span of 13 bases. CDR1 MDHEN and CDR2 SYDVKM come from the germline V gene. The CDR3 covers 13 residues. CDR3 region: CASSLGHPDGYTF. CDR3 DNA sequence: TGTGCCAGCAGTCTAGGACACCCGGATGGCTACACCTTC.

V is TRBV6-5 and J is TRBJ2-1; TRBD2 matches 8 bases. Germline V CDR1 and CDR2: MNHEY, SVGAGI. Germline trimming cut 2 bases from V and 5 bases from J; bases unmatched to any gene: 8. This CDR3 has 16 amino acids. The CDR3 region is CASSYALAGPNNEQFF. CDR3 nucleotides: TGTGCCAGCAGTTACGCCTTAGCGGGGCCTAACAATGAGCAGTTCTTC.

The J gene is TRBJ1-4, the V gene TRBV4-1; D is uncertain. Germline loops: CDR1 MGHRA, CDR2 YSYEKL. The CDR3 is 14 amino acids. Trimming cost V 2 bases and J 8 bases, with 12 bases left between them. For the CDR3, the DNA is TGCGCCAGCAGCCAATTATATAGGGAGGAAAAACTGTTTTTT. This sequence encodes CASSQLYREEKLFF.

The chain carries TRBV3-1 (or the pseudogene TRBV3-2) and TRBJ2-1; 10 bases map to TRBD2. The germline V gene encodes CDR1 LGHDT and CDR2 YNNKEL (reference sequence). After removal of 3 bases from V and 4 bases from J, the junction contained 0 bases not matched to a gene. The CDR3 sequence is 14 residues long. CDR3 loop: CASSQTSGYNEQFF. The CDR3 DNA reads TGTGCCAGCAGCCAGACTAGCGGGTACAATGAGCAGTTCTTC.

This rearrangement joins TRBV6-2 or TRBV6-3 to TRBJ2-1; tentative D call: TRBD1 (6 bases). V was clipped by 2 bases and J by 6 bases, with 29 bases between them. Germline V gene data show CDR1 as MNHEY and CDR2 as SVGEGT. The CDR3 covers 20 residues. The CDR3 reads CASSYAQGTPPRFLINEQFF. The CDR3 coding sequence is TGTGCCAGCAGTTACGCCCAGGGGACCCCGCCCCGATTTCTTATCAATGAGCAGTTCTTC.